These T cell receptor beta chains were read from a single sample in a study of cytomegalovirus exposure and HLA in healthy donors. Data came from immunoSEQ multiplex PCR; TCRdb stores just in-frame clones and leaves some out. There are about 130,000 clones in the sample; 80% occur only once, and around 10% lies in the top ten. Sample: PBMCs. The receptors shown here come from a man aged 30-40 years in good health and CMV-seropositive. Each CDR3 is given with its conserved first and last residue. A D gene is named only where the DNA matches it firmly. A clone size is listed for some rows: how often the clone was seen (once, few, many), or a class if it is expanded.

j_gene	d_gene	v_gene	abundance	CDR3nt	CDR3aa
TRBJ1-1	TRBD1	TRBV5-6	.	TGTGCCAGCAGCTTGGGGGACAGGGCGGGGGATACTGAAGCTTTCTTT	CASSLGDRAGDTEAFF
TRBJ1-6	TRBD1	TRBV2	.	TGTGCCAGCAGACCTCGGACAGGGGGCGATTCACCCCTCCACTTT	CASRPRTGGDSPLHF
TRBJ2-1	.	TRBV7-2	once	TGTGCCAGCAGCTTAGATGGTTCACTAGCCTTGGTGCAGTTCTTC	CASSLDGSLALVQFF
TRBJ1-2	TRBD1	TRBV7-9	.	TGTGCCAGCAGCGACCGGGACAGTTCCTATGGCTACACCTTC	CASSDRDSSYGYTF
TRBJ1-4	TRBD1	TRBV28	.	TGTGCCAGCAACACGAGGACAGGGGGGAGTGAAAAACTGTTTTTT	CASNTRTGGSEKLFF
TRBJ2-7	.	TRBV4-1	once	TGCGCCAGCAGCCAAGAACAGGCCTACGAGCAGTACTTC	CASSQEQAYEQYF
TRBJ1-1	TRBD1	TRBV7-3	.	TGTGCCAGCAGCTTAGGACAGGGGAGTGGAGCTTTCTTT	CASSLGQGSGAFF
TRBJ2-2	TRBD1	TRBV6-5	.	TGTGCCAGCAGCCCGGGACAGGGTATCACCGGGGAGCTGTTTTTT	CASSPGQGITGELFF
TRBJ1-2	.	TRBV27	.	TGTGCCAGCAGTCCCCGAGGGCAGGGGAACTATGGCTACACCTTC	CASSPRGQGNYGYTF
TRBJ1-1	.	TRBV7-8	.	TGTGCCAGCATGGAGACAGCCAAAAGTAAAGCTTTCTTT	CASMETAKSKAFF
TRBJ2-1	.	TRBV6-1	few	TGTGCCAGCATGAGCGGATACAATGAGCAGTTCTTC	CASMSGYNEQFF
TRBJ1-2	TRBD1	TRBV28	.	TGTGCCAGCAGTACTCCCGGGACAGCCTATGGCTACACCTTC	CASSTPGTAYGYTF
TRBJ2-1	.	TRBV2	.	TGTGCCATCCATCGACCAGAGGGTGTTGAGCAGTTCTTC	CAIHRPEGVEQFF
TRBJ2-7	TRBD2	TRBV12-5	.	TGTGCTAGTGGTTTGGTAATCCTAGCGGGGGGGCCCTACGAGCAGTACTTC	CASGLVILAGGPYEQYF
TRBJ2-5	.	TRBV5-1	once	TGCGCCCCCGTGACTAGACCCCTAGAGACCCAGTACTTC	CAPVTRPLETQYF
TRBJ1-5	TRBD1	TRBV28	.	TGTGCCAGCAGTTTAACGGACAGGGGGAATCAGCCCCAGCATTTT	CASSLTDRGNQPQHF
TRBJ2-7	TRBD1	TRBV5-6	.	TGTGCCAGCAGCAGGACAGGGGCCGAAACCTACGAGCAGTACTTC	CASSRTGAETYEQYF
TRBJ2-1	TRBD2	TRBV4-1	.	TGCGCCAGCAGCCGGGACGGGGGGGGCCTTTATAATGAGCAGTTCTTC	CASSRDGGGLYNEQFF
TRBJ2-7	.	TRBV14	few	TGTGCCAGCAGCCAAGTCGGTGGAGGCTACGAGCAGTACTTC	CASSQVGGGYEQYF
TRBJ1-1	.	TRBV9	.	TGTGCCAGCAGCCGAAGAACAGGGATGGAGCACACTGAAGCTTTCTTT	CASSRRTGMEHTEAFF
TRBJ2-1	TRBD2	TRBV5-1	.	TGCGCCAGCAGCTTGACTAGCGGGGGCATTAGCGATGAGCAGTTCTTC	CASSLTSGGISDEQFF
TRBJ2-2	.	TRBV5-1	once	TGCGCCAGCAGTCTCTTAAACACCGGGGAGCTGTTTTTT	CASSLLNTGELFF
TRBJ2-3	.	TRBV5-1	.	TGCGCCAGCAGAGGAGACGGAAGCACAGATACGCAGTATTTT	CASRGDGSTDTQYF
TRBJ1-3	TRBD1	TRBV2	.	TGTGCCAGCTCGACAGGGGTTCCTGGAAACACCATATATTTT	CASSTGVPGNTIYF
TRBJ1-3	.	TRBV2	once	TGTGCCAGCAAAATGGACAGTGTCTACTCTGGAAACACCATATATTTT	CASKMDSVYSGNTIYF
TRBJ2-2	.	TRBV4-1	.	TGCGCCATCGAGGACAGCTCCACCGGGGAGCTGTTTTTT	CAIEDSSTGELFF
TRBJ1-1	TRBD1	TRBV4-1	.	TGCGCCAGCAGCCAATCCCGGGACAGGGGTGCCGCTGAAGCTTTCTTT	CASSQSRDRGAAEAFF
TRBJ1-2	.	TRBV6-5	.	TGTGCCAGCAGTTACACGGACAGACTCTACACCTTC	CASSYTDRLYTF
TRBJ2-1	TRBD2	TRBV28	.	TGTGCCAGCAGGGGGTTTGGGGCTAGCGGGAACTACAATGAGCAGTTCTTC	CASRGFGASGNYNEQFF
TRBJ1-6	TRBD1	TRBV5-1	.	TGCGCCAGCAGCTTGGTAACAGGGGGCGCGATGAATTCACCCCTCCACTTT	CASSLVTGGAMNSPLHF
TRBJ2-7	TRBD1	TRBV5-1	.	TGCGCCAGCAGCTTGCACAGGGGCGACTCCTACGAGCAGTACTTC	CASSLHRGDSYEQYF
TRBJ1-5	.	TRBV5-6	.	TGTGCCAGCAGCTTTTTTCAGGGGCGTCAGCCCCAGCATTTT	CASSFFQGRQPQHF
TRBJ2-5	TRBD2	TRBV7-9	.	TGTGCCAGCAGCCCCCTAGCGGGGGGGCCTTCGGGAGAGACCCAGTACTTC	CASSPLAGGPSGETQYF
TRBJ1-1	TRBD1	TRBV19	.	TGTGCCAGTAGGGTTCTTCAGGGGGGAAACACTGAAGCTTTCTTT	CASRVLQGGNTEAFF
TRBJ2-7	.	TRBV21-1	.	TGTTCAAGGGGCGAAAAGCAGTACTTC	CSRGEKQYF
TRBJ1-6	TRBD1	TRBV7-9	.	TGTGCCAGCCGTCGGACAGGGGATAATTCACCCCTCCACTTT	CASRRTGDNSPLHF
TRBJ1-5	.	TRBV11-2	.	TGTGCCAGCAGCTTAGGAGAAAATCAGCCCCAGCATTTT	CASSLGENQPQHF
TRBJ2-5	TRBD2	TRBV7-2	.	TGTGCCAGCAGCGTACGGACTAGCCTTAAGACCCAGTACTTC	CASSVRTSLKTQYF
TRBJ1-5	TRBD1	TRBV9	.	TGTGCCAGCGGGACAGTTAATCAGCCCCAGCATTTT	CASGTVNQPQHF
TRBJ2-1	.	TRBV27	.	TGTGCCAGCACAACCTCGGGGAGGGGGGCTAATCTTTACAATGAGCAGTTCTTC	CASTTSGRGANLYNEQFF
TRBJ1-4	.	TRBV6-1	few	TGTGCCAGCAGTTCACAAGGGGAAACTAATGAAAAACTGTTTTTT	CASSSQGETNEKLFF
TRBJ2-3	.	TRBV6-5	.	TGTGCCAGCAGTCGGCTAGAGGAAGATACGCAGTATTTT	CASSRLEEDTQYF
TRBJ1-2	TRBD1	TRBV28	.	TGTGCCAGCAGAGGCCCGACCGGGGACAGGCAATATGGCTACACCTTC	CASRGPTGDRQYGYTF
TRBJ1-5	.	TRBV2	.	TGTGCCATCGGCGGGGGCTTTGGTCAGCCCCAGCATTTT	CAIGGGFGQPQHF
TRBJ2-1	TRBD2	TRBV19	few	TGTGCCAGTAGTCACGGTACCGCGGGGGGTTTTTACAATGAGCAGTTCTTC	CASSHGTAGGFYNEQFF
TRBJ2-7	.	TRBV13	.	TGTGCCAGCAGCGAACCCGACAGGCAGGCGGCCAATCACTACGAGCAGTACTTC	CASSEPDRQAANHYEQYF
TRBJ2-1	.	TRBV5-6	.	TGTGCCAGCAGCTTGGGTCGCAGGGGAAATGAGCAGTTCTTC	CASSLGRRGNEQFF
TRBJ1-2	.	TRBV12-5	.	TGTGCTAGTGGTTGGCACCGGGACAAAACTAACTATGGCTACACCTTC	CASGWHRDKTNYGYTF